The rows below give T cell receptor beta chains drawn from one sample of a study of Ad26.COV2.S vaccination and SARS-CoV-2 variants. The protocol was immunoSEQ multiplex PCR, while the TCRdb copy is restricted to in-frame clones and leaves out a portion. The sample includes a few hundred thousand clones, over 75% seen only once; the top ten take 3.6%. This material consisted of peripheral blood, taken in a trial of Ad26.COV2.S vaccine versus placebo. All receptors derive from a person aged 18-60 years who received the Ad26.COV2.S COVID-19 vaccine or a placebo. Both conserved end residues are part of each CDR3. A D gene is named only where the DNA matches it firmly. Size is omitted from some rows. Given values are once, few, many or a class for expanded clones.

clone_size,d_call,v_call,j_call,cdr3_aa,cdr3_nt
NA,NA,TRBV7-8,TRBJ2-6,CASRRQLYSGANVLTF,TGTGCCAGCAGGAGACAGCTGTACTCTGGGGCCAACGTCCTGACTTTC
NA,NA,TRBV4-3,TRBJ1-6,CASSQEGGTYNSPLHF,TGCGCCAGCAGCCAAGAGGGCGGGACCTATAATTCACCCCTCCACTTT
once,TRBD1,TRBV27,TRBJ2-1,CASSLYRGNEQFF,TGTGCCAGCAGTTTGTACAGGGGAAATGAGCAGTTCTTC
NA,NA,TRBV4-1,TRBJ1-4,CASSPGPRSEKLFF,TGCGCCAGCAGCCCCGGTCCCAGGAGCGAAAAACTGTTTTTT
NA,NA,TRBV6-1,TRBJ1-2,CASSEYGVANYGYTF,TGTGCCAGCAGTGAATATGGTGTAGCTAACTATGGCTACACCTTC
NA,TRBD1,TRBV27,TRBJ1-2,CASSRDREANYGYTF,TGTGCCAGCAGTAGGGACAGGGAAGCTAACTATGGCTACACCTTC
NA,TRBD2,TRBV4-1,TRBJ2-1,CASSQGSGGGSNEQFF,TGCGCCAGCAGCCAGGGAAGCGGGGGGGGTTCCAATGAGCAGTTCTTC
NA,NA,TRBV7-9,TRBJ1-5,CASSPVSGNQPQHF,TGTGCCAGCAGCCCAGTTTCTGGCAATCAGCCCCAGCATTTT
NA,NA,TRBV12-3/TRBV12-4,TRBJ1-2,CASSFPGNYGYTF,TGTGCCAGCAGTTTCCCGGGTAACTATGGCTACACCTTC
once,NA,TRBV19,TRBJ1-3,CASTVGGAEGNTIYF,TGTGCCAGTACCGTGGGAGGGGCTGAAGGAAACACCATATATTTT
NA,NA,TRBV9,TRBJ2-5,CASSPAGGVEETQYF,TGTGCCAGCAGCCCAGCCGGAGGGGTTGAAGAGACCCAGTACTTC
NA,NA,TRBV13,TRBJ2-1,CASSVTGTGDLAGANEQFF,TGTGCCAGCAGCGTTACCGGGACAGGGGATCTAGCGGGGGCTAATGAGCAGTTCTTC
few,NA,TRBV19,TRBJ2-5,CASSKGFGETQYF,TGTGCCAGTAGTAAGGGGTTCGGAGAGACCCAGTACTTC
NA,NA,TRBV7-2,TRBJ2-3,CASSLFPGGMSTDTQYF,TGTGCCAGCAGCTTGTTTCCAGGCGGTATGAGCACAGATACGCAGTATTTT
once,NA,TRBV28,TRBJ2-7,CASSHREGEQYF,TGTGCCAGCAGCCACCGCGAGGGCGAGCAGTACTTC
NA,NA,TRBV27,TRBJ1-2,CASSLTGSYGYTF,TGTGCCAGCAGTCTCACAGGATCCTATGGCTACACCTTC
NA,TRBD2,TRBV27,TRBJ2-7,CASSAGGPYEQYF,TGTGCCAGCAGTGCGGGGGGGCCCTACGAGCAGTACTTC
NA,NA,TRBV5-1,TRBJ2-1,CASSLAREQFF,TGCGCCAGCAGCTTGGCCCGTGAGCAGTTCTTC
NA,NA,TRBV28,TRBJ2-7,CASSLRRTSYEQYF,TGTGCCAGCAGTTTACGCAGGACCTCCTACGAGCAGTACTTC
NA,NA,TRBV28,TRBJ1-5,CASSLGNQPQHF,TGTGCCAGCAGTTTGGGCAATCAGCCCCAGCATTTT
NA,TRBD1,TRBV18,TRBJ1-1,CASSPETGGTEAFF,TGTGCCAGCTCACCTGAGACAGGGGGCACTGAAGCTTTCTTT
NA,NA,TRBV7-2,TRBJ1-3,CASSLVEGPGNTIYF,TGTGCCAGCAGCTTAGTGGAGGGGCCGGGAAACACCATATATTTT
NA,TRBD2,TRBV7-3,TRBJ2-2,CASSPSGRGGAGELFF,TGTGCCAGCAGCCCATCCGGGAGGGGTGGGGCCGGGGAGCTGTTTTTT
NA,TRBD2,TRBV4-1,TRBJ2-1,CASSGRTSGSYNEQFF,TGCGCCAGCAGCGGAAGGACTAGCGGGAGTTACAATGAGCAGTTCTTC
NA,NA,TRBV24-1,TRBJ2-1,CATSDLPGSNHNEQFF,TGTGCCACCAGTGATTTGCCAGGCAGTAACCACAATGAGCAGTTCTTC
NA,NA,TRBV28,TRBJ1-1,CASSPPGQWNTEAFF,TGTGCCAGCAGCCCACCTGGTCAATGGAACACTGAAGCTTTCTTT
NA,NA,TRBV30,TRBJ1-2,CAWTPTSANYGYTF,TGTGCCTGGACCCCGACCAGCGCTAACTATGGCTACACCTTC
NA,NA,TRBV7-2,TRBJ2-1,CASSLVTTPRNEQFF,TGTGCCAGCAGCTTAGTTACGACTCCACGGAATGAGCAGTTCTTC
NA,TRBD2,TRBV7-3,TRBJ2-3,CASSLISGGAQDTQYF,TGTGCCAGCAGCTTAATTAGCGGGGGGGCCCAAGATACGCAGTATTTT
NA,TRBD2,TRBV4-2,TRBJ2-3,CASSQEPGGGTDTQYF,TGTGCCAGCAGCCAAGAACCGGGGGGGGGAACAGATACGCAGTATTTT
NA,NA,TRBV7-9,TRBJ2-4,CASSLAGENIQYF,TGTGCCAGCAGCTTAGCAGGGGAGAACATTCAGTACTTC
NA,NA,TRBV2,TRBJ1-2,CASNRGDGYTF,TGTGCCAGCAACCGTGGTGATGGCTACACCTTC
few,NA,TRBV5-6,TRBJ1-2,CASSLAQTDYGYTF,TGTGCCAGCAGCTTGGCCCAGACGGACTATGGCTACACCTTC
NA,NA,TRBV4-1,TRBJ1-1,CASSHGPRGGTEAFF,TGCGCCAGCAGCCACGGGCCTCGGGGAGGCACTGAAGCTTTCTTT
once,NA,TRBV7-3,TRBJ2-1,CASTPTGSSYNEQFF,TGTGCCAGCACTCCGACTGGGAGCTCCTACAATGAGCAGTTCTTC
NA,NA,TRBV27,TRBJ2-1,CASSSGYSSSYNEQFF,TGTGCCAGCAGTTCAGGGTACTCGAGCTCCTACAATGAGCAGTTCTTC
NA,NA,TRBV5-6,TRBJ2-1,CASSSLDIYNEQFF,TGTGCCAGCAGCTCCCTCGACATTTACAATGAGCAGTTCTTC
NA,NA,TRBV9,TRBJ1-6,CASSVGYPDSPLHF,TGTGCCAGCAGCGTAGGCTACCCGGATTCACCCCTCCACTTT
NA,TRBD1,TRBV7-6,TRBJ2-7,CASSSHPGQYYEQYF,TGTGCCAGCAGCTCGCACCCGGGACAGTACTACGAGCAGTACTTC
NA,NA,TRBV12-2,TRBJ2-5,CASRFRLAGTFQETQYF,TGTGCAAGTCGCTTCCGACTAGCGGGGACCTTTCAAGAGACCCAGTACTTC
NA,NA,TRBV23-1,TRBJ2-3,CASLSGQPSSTDTQYF,TGCGCCAGCCTCAGCGGACAACCGAGTAGCACAGATACGCAGTATTTT
once,NA,TRBV7-9,TRBJ1-1,CASSLISQEAFF,TGTGCCAGCAGCTTAATCAGCCAGGAAGCTTTCTTT